This TCR beta chain was found in a study of PD-1 blockade in classical Hodgkin lymphoma. Study-wide points: The authors have not defined what causes the repertoire differences, possibly disease activity or prior therapy. Complete responders started with a diversity level that resembled newly diagnosed patients at baseline. The study found that TCR diversity rose significantly by C4D1 in CD4+ but not CD8+ cells.

The germline V gene encodes CDR1 GTSNPN and CDR2 SVGIG (reference sequence). There are 12 residues in the CDR3. V lost 5 bases and J 5 bases, leaving 12 bases between the germline ends. In regard to this clone: What it binds is not known.

Described time point: cycle 4 day 1 (C4D1), after 6 weeks of nivolumab. Brentuximab vedotin exposure varied among the patients, all of whom had relapsed after autologous stem cell transplantation. Here immunoSEQ multiplex PCR was the method, and the copy in TCRdb shows in-frame clones only, minus some. This sample carries 19,000 or so clones, about three quarters of them seen once, and the ten largest clones take 40%. This chain joins TRBV30 and TRBJ1-2, with a tentative D call TRBD1 (6 bases). Sequencing used peripheral blood mononuclear cells (PBMCs), obtained before the fourth cycle of nivolumab. This clonotype originated in a human donor with classical Hodgkin lymphoma. The CDR3 nucleotides read TGTGCCTGGCTAGGGGGGGCATATGGCTACACCTTC. Translating it yields CAWLGGAYGYTF.